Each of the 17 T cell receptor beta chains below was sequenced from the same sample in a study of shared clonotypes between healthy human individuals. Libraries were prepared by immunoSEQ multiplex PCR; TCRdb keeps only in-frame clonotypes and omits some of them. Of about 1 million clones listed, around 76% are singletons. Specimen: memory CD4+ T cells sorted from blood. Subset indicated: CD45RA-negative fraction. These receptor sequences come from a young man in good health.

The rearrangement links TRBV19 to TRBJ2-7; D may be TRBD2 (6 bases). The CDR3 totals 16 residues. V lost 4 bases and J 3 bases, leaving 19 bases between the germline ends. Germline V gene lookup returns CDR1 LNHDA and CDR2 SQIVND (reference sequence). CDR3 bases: TGTGCCAGTAGTAGAGCCGCTAGCGAATTTAGCTACGAGCAGTACTTC. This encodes CASSRAASEFSYEQYF.

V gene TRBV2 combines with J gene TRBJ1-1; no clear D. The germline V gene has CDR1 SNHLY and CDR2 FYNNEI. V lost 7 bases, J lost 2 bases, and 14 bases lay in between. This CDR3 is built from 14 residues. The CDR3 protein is CASTERGRNTEAFF. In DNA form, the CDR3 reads TGTGCCAGCACAGAACGAGGACGAAACACTGAAGCTTTCTTT.

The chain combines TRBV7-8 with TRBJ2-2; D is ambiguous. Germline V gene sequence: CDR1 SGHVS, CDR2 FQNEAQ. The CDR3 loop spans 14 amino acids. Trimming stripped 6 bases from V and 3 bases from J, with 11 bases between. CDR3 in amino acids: CASRIKDYTGELFF. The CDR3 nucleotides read TGTGCCAGCAGAATTAAGGATTACACCGGGGAGCTGTTTTTT.

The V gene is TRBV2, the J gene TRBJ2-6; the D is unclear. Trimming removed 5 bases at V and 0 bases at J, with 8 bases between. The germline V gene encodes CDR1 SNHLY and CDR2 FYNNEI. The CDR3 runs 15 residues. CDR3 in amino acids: CASSRDNSGANVLTF. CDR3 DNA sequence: TGTGCCAGCAGTCGTGACAACTCTGGGGCCAACGTCCTGACTTTC.

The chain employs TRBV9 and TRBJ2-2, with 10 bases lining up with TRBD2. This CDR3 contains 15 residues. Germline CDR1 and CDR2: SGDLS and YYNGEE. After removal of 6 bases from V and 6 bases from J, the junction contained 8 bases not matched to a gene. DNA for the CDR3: TGTGCCAGCAACCTAGCGGGGGTCGGTTCCGGGGAGCTGTTTTTT. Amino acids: CASNLAGVGSGELFF.

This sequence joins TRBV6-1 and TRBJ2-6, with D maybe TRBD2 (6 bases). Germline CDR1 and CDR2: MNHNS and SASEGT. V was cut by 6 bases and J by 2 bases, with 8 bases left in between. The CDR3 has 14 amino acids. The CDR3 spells CASRAGPGANVLTF. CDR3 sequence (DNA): TGTGCCAGCAGAGCGGGCCCTGGGGCCAACGTCCTGACTTTC.

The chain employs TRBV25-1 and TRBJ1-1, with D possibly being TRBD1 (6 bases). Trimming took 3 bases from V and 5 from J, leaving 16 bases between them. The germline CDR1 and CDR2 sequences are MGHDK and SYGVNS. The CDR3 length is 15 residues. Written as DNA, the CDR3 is TGTGCCAGCAGTGACCGGGGGGCAGCGGGTACTGAAGCTTTCTTT. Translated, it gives CASSDRGAAGTEAFF.

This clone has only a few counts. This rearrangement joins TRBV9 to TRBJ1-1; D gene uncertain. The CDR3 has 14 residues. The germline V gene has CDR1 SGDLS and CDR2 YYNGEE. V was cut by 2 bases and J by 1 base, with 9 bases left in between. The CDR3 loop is CASSVEGPNTEAFF. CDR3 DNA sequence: TGTGCCAGCAGCGTTGAGGGTCCGAACACTGAAGCTTTCTTT.

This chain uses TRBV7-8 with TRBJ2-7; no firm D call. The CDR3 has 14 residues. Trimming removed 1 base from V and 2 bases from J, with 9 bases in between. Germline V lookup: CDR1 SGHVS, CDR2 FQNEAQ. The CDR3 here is CASSLGPTAYEQYF. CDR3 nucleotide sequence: TGTGCCAGCAGCTTAGGACCTACCGCCTACGAGCAGTACTTC. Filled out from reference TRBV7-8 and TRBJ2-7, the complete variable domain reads GAGVSQSPRYKVAKRGQDVALRCDPISGHVSLFWYQQALGQGPEFLTYFQNEAQLDKSGLPSDRFFAERPEGSVSTLKIQRTQQEDSAVYLCASSLGPTAYEQYFGPGTRLTVT.

This CDR3 reads CASSYSGTRPNEQFF. The CDR3 nucleotides read TGTGCCAGCAGTTACTCGGGGACTCGACCCAATGAGCAGTTCTTC. The chain joins TRBV6-5 to TRBJ2-1; D may be TRBD2 (6 bases). Trimming took off 0 bases at V and 6 bases at J, with 12 bases between the two ends. The CDR3 covers 15 residues. CDR1 is MNHEY, CDR2 SVGAGI, per germline.

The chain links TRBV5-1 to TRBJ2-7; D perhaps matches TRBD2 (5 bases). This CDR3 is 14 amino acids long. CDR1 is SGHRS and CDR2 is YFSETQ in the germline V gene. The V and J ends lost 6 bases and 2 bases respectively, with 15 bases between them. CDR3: CASNTGTTPYEQYF. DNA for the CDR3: TGCGCCAGCAACACGGGAACTACTCCCTACGAGCAGTACTTC.

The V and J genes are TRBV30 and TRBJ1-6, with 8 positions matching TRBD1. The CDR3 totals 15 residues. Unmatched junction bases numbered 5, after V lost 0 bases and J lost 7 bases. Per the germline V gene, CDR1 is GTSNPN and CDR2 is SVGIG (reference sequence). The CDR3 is CAWSVPAGGNSPLHF. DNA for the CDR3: TGTGCCTGGAGTGTACCGGCAGGGGGCAATTCACCCCTCCACTTT. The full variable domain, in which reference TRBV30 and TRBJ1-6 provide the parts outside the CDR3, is SQTIHQWPATLVQPVGSPLSLECTVEGTSNPNLYWYRQAAGRGLQLLFYSVGIGQISSEVPQNLSASRPQDRQFILSSKKLLLSDSGFYLCAWSVPAGGNSPLHFGNGTRLTVT.

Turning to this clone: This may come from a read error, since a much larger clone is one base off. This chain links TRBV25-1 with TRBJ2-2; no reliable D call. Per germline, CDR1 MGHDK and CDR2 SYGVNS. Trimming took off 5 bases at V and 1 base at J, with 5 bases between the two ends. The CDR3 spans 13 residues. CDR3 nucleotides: TGTGCCAGCAGTTGGGGGAACACCGGGGAGCTGTTTTTT. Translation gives CASSWGNTGELFF.

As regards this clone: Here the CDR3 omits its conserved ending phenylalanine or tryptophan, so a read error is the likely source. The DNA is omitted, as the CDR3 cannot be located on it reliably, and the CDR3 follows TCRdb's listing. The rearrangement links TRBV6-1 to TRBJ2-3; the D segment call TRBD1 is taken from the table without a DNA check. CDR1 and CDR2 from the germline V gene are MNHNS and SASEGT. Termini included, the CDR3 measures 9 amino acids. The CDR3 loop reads CASSPPVVH.

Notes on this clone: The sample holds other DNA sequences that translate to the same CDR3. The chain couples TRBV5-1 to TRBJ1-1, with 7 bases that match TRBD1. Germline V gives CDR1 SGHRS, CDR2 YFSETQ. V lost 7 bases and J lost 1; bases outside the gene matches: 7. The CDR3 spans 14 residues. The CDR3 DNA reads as TGCGCCAGCCGGAAAACAGGGGAGAACACTGAAGCTTTCTTT. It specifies CASRKTGENTEAFF.

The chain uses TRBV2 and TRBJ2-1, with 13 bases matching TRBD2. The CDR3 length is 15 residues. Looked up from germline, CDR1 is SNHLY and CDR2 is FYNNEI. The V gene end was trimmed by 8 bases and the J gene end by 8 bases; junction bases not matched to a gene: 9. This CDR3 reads CASQPGLAGVDEQFF. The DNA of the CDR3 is TGTGCCAGCCAACCCGGACTAGCGGGGGTGGATGAGCAGTTCTTC. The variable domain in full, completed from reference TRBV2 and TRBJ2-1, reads EPEVTQTPSHQVTQMGQEVILRCVPISNHLYFYWYRQILGQKVEFLVSFYNNEISEKSEIFDDQFSVERPDGSNFTLKIRSTKLEDSAMYFCASQPGLAGVDEQFFGPGTRLTVL.

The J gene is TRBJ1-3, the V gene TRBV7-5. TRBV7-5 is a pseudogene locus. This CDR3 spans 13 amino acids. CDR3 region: CARSLGGGNTIYF. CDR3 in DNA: TGTGCCAGAAGCTTAGGAGGTGGAAACACCATATATTTT.